One and the same sample provided the 5 T cell receptor beta chains below, sequenced in a study of blood T cell repertoires in COVID-19. The method was immunoSEQ multiplex PCR; TCRdb's version includes in-frame clones alone and lacks a portion of them. This sample has 200,000 to 250,000 clones, with under 90% found just once. The sample consisted of PBMCs or T cells enriched from blood (not recorded which). The receptors were gathered from a man in his fifties or sixties who had recovered from COVID-19.

The rearrangement links TRBV29-1 to TRBJ2-1; 7 nucleotides line up with TRBD1. Per germline, CDR1 SQVTM and CDR2 ANQGSEA. This CDR3 region has 14 residues. The trim removed 2 bases at V and 2 bases at J, leaving 3 bases unmatched. In nucleotides, the CDR3 is TGCAGCGTTGAAACCGGACAGGCCTACAATGAGCAGTTCTTC. Its translation is CSVETGQAYNEQFF.

This chain links TRBV10-3 with TRBJ1-5, with D unresolved. V was clipped by 9 bases and J by 3 bases, with 12 bases between them. This CDR3 has 13 amino acids. Germline values: CDR1 ENHRY, CDR2 SYGVKD. CDR3 coding DNA: TGTGCCATAGCTGAGAGGAACAATCAGCCCCAGCATTTT. As protein: CAIAERNNQPQHF.

The count of this clone is one. V and J are TRBV19 and TRBJ1-1; TRBD1 matches 7 bases. The J segment lost 8 bases and the V segment lost 4 bases, leaving 13 bases of the junction unmatched. Germline lookup yields CDR1 LNHDA and CDR2 SQIVND (reference sequence). There are 15 residues in the CDR3. In DNA form, the CDR3 reads TGTGCCAGTAGTACCCCGGGACAGACCACGACAGAAGCTTTCTTT. The encoded protein is CASSTPGQTTTEAFF. Full variable domain (rest looked up from reference TRBV19 and TRBJ1-1): DGGITQSPKYLFRKEGQNVTLSCEQNLNHDAMYWYRQDPGQGLRLIYYSQIVNDFQKGDIAEGYSVSREKKESFPLTVTSAQKNPTAFYLCASSTPGQTTTEAFFGQGTRLTVV.

CDR3 in amino acids: CASSLEFGQQNEKLFF. The DNA of the CDR3 is TGTGCCAGCAGCTTAGAATTTGGACAGCAAAATGAAAAACTGTTTTTT. This sequence joins TRBV7-9 and TRBJ1-4, with a weak D call TRBD1 (6 bases). Germline V gene lookup returns CDR1 SEHNR and CDR2 FQNEAQ (reference sequence). V was trimmed by 1 base and J by 5 bases, leaving 14 bases between them. CDR3 length: 16 amino acids.

The count of this clone is one. This chain uses TRBV19 with TRBJ2-1, with 7 bases aligning to TRBD2. With V trimmed by 5 bases and J by 7 bases, 8 bases remained unmatched. The CDR3 has 14 amino acids. Looked up from germline, CDR1 is LNHDA and CDR2 is SQIVND (reference sequence). CDR3 sequence reads: CASSRGDRWNEQFF. CDR3 DNA sequence: TGTGCCAGTAGTCGGGGGGATCGGTGGAATGAGCAGTTCTTC. The full variable domain, rest sourced from reference TRBV19 and TRBJ2-1, is DGGITQSPKYLFRKEGQNVTLSCEQNLNHDAMYWYRQDPGQGLRLIYYSQIVNDFQKGDIAEGYSVSREKKESFPLTVTSAQKNPTAFYLCASSRGDRWNEQFFGPGTRLTVL.